This T cell receptor (beta chain) was obtained from a study of blood T cell repertoires in COVID-19. Per the germline V gene, CDR1 is SGHDT and CDR2 is YYEEEE. The CDR3 runs to 14 residues. Trimming cost V 4 bases and J 2 bases, with 12 bases left between them. In the authors' workflow: Amplifying reference gene primers gave estimates of nucleated cell counts. Only in-frame clones appear in the TCRdb table, and some are missing; sequencing was by immunoSEQ multiplex PCR. That table gives V, J and clone size, and the DNA gave D and trimming. The table shows approximately 150,000 clones, with 70% to 90% occurring only once.

The sequence was obtained from a woman aged 80 or over with COVID-19, enrolled during active disease. The chain links TRBV5-6 to TRBJ1-2; D ambiguous. Sequencing was done on a sample of peripheral blood. The CDR3 nucleotides read TGTGCCAGCAGCCGATTAACGGTGAACTATGGCTACACCTTC. This codes for CASSRLTVNYGYTF.